This T cell receptor beta chain was captured by sequencing in a study of shared clonotypes between healthy human individuals. Positive CCR7 selection of CD45RO-negative cells yielded the naive CD8 cells, and terminally differentiated effector memory CD45RA+ cells were excluded. CDR3 length: 16 amino acids. CDR1 and CDR2 (germline): ENHRY, SYGVKD. The V and J ends lost 6 bases and 0 bases, in that order; junction bases with no gene match: 10. Only in-frame clones appear in the TCRdb table, and some are missing; sequencing was by immunoSEQ multiplex PCR. The repertoire has about 680,000 clones, roughly nine tenths of them found once; the top ten carry 24%.

This clonotype was sampled from a man aged 25 to 40 in good health. The source material was naive CD8+ T cells sorted from blood. This chain uses TRBV10-3 with TRBJ2-7; 8 nucleotides agree with TRBD1. The CDR3 region is CAIREPTGGSSYEQYF. CDR3 sequence (DNA): TGTGCCATCAGGGAACCCACAGGGGGGAGCTCCTACGAGCAGTACTTC.